The source of this TCR beta chain is a study of T cell repertoires in cytomegalovirus infection. Study details: Both recently identified HLA-C-restricted and well-studied HLA-B-restricted CMV epitopes were used in the study. Regarding the study as a whole: Ex vivo responses were dominated by HLA-C-restricted CMV-specific TCR beta clonotypes. People with CMV and the relevant HLA were identified by cumulative public TCR beta family frequency.

Germline V gene data show CDR1 as SGHTA and CDR2 as FQGTGA. V was clipped by 5 bases and J by 3 bases; unmatched bases: 8. This CDR3 comprises 15 residues. In this sample, this clonotype turned up a few times. Its target is not known. A single record per CDR3 protein comes from TCRdb applying MiXCR to the reads. The repertoire consists of about 890,000 distinct CDR3 sequences, with less than 40% occurring once and the leading ten covering over 11%. The starting material was cultured CD8+ T cells from PBMCs, obtained from culture after CMV antigen stimulation. This TCR was recovered from a human donor in good health (CMV status not recorded). Some clones in this sample may be carry-over from other donors' samples. The chain uses TRBV7-3 and TRBJ2-3; TRBD2 aligns across 7 bases. In DNA form, the CDR3 reads TGTGCCAGCAGCCCAAATGGGGGGGGGACAGATACGCAGTATTTT. Amino acids: CASSPNGGGTDTQYF.